The rows below give T cell receptor delta chains drawn from one sample of a study of gamma-delta chains in newborns, infants, children. TCRdb called clones from the reads again using CATT. The data show about 5,200 delta-chain clones, approximately 3.4% seen once. Sequencing input: blood. These receptors were obtained from a child who was a newborn, infant or young child, either healthy, febrile or measles-vaccinated (not recorded which). Each CDR3 is given with its conserved first and last residue. A D gene is named only where the DNA matches it firmly. Clone sizes are given selectively: once, few, many, or a class where the clone is expanded.

J,size,V,D,DNA,CDR3
TRDJ1,NA,TRDV1,NA,TGTGCTCTTGGGGAGCTACCCGGCGGGGGGACAACCGATAAACTCATCTTT,CALGELPGGGTTDKLIF
TRDJ3,NA,TRDV2,TRDD3,TGTGCCTGTGACATACTGGGGGATACGCGGGACACCCGACAGATGTTTTTC,CACDILGDTRDTRQMFF
TRDJ3,few,TRDV2,TRDD3,TGTGCCTGTGACGGACTGGGGGATAGCCGGGACACCCGACAGATGTTTTTC,CACDGLGDSRDTRQMFF
TRDJ2,NA,TRDV2,TRDD3,TGTGCCTGTGACATACTGGGGGATACGCTGACAGCACAACTCTTCTTT,CACDILGDTLTAQLFF
TRDJ3,few,TRDV2,TRDD3,TGTGCCTGTGACACGGTACACTGGGGGAGCTCCTGGGACACCCGACAGATGTTTTTC,CACDTVHWGSSWDTRQMFF
TRDJ1,NA,TRDV2,TRDD3,TGTGCCTGTGATCACGTACTGGGGGATACGCGTACCGATAAACTCATCTTT,CACDHVLGDTRTDKLIF
TRDJ3,few,TRDV2,TRDD3,TGTGCCTGTGACGACTGGGGGATACGGGACACCCGACAGATGTTTTTC,CACDDWGIRDTRQMFF
TRDJ1,few,TRDV2,TRDD3,TGTGCCTGTGACCCCATACTGGGGGATACGCCTAAACTCATCTTT,CACDPILGDTPKLIF
TRDJ1,few,TRDV1,TRDD3,TGTGCTCTTGGGCACTGGGGGATATCGAGTAAACTCATCTTT,CALGHWGISSKLIF
TRDJ1,few,TRDV1,TRDD3,TGTGCTCTTGGGACCCCCTCCCGAGGTGGGGGGATACGAGGAGTGTTTGGACACACCGATAAACTCATCTTT,CALGTPSRGGGIRGVFGHTDKLIF
TRDJ1,few,TRDV1,TRDD3,TGTGCTCTTGGGGAACTTAACCGGCACTGGGGATTCATCCTGAGGTACACCGATAAACTCATCTTT,CALGELNRHWGFILRYTDKLIF
TRDJ1,NA,TRDV3,NA,TGTGCCTTTAGTCGTACCGCTGCGGTCCGGATGGATAAACTCATCTTT,CAFSRTAAVRMDKLIF
TRDJ3,few,TRDV2,TRDD3,TGTGCCTGTGACATACTGGGGGTCAGCTCCTGGGACACCCGACAGATGTTTTTC,CACDILGVSSWDTRQMFF
TRDJ3,few,TRDV2,NA,TGTGCCTGTGACACCGTAAGGGATGCCCCCTCCTGGGACACCCGACAGATGTTTTTC,CACDTVRDAPSWDTRQMFF
TRDJ3,few,TRDV2,TRDD3,TGTGCCTGTGACGTACTGGGGATCGGCTCCAGGGACACCCGACAGATGTTTTTC,CACDVLGIGSRDTRQMFF
TRDJ1,few,TRDV3,TRDD3,TGTGCCTTCCTAAAACTGGGGGGCCCCTTGTACACCGATAAACTCATCTTT,CAFLKLGGPLYTDKLIF
TRDJ2,medium-sized,TRDV2,TRDD3,TGTGCCTGTGACATACTGGGGGATAGGGGGACAGCACAACTCTTCTTT,CACDILGDRGTAQLFF
TRDJ1,few,TRDV2,TRDD3,TGTGCCTGTGACATACTGGGGGATACGACCGATAAACTCATCTTT,CACDILGDTTDKLIF
TRDJ3,NA,TRDV2,NA,TGTGCCTGTGACACCGTGGGGGCAAGCTCCTGGGACACCCGACAGATGTTTTTC,CACDTVGASSWDTRQMFF
TRDJ1,NA,TRDV2,TRDD3,TGTGCTTGTGACATACTGGGGGATACAGAAACCGATAAACTCATCTTT,CACDILGDTETDKLIF
TRDJ3,few,TRDV2,TRDD3,TGTGCCTGTGACGGGCTACTGGGGGATACCGGCTGGGACACCCGGCAGATGTTTTTC,CACDGLLGDTGWDTRQMFF
TRDJ3,NA,TRDV2,NA,TGTGCCTGTGACACCGGCTGGGCACCTACGGGCTCCTGGGACACCCGACAGATGTTTTTC,CACDTGWAPTGSWDTRQMFF
TRDJ2,few,TRDV2,TRDD3,TGTGCCTGTGACCCGGTACTGGGGGATACCCTTTTGACAGCACAACTCTTCTTT,CACDPVLGDTLLTAQLFF
TRDJ1,few,TRDV1,NA,TGTGCTCTTGGGGAAGGGGTTTACACCGATAAACTCATCTTT,CALGEGVYTDKLIF
TRDJ2,NA,TRAV29/DV5,TRDD3,TGTGCGGCAAGCGGGCGGTTAGGTGGTGGGGGATACGCTTTGACAGCACAACTCTTCTTT,CAASGRLGGGGYALTAQLFF
TRDJ3,NA,TRDV2,TRDD3,TGTGCCTGTGACACTGGGGGATACCGCAGCTCCTGGGACACCCGACAGATGTTTTTC,CACDTGGYRSSWDTRQMFF
TRDJ3,few,TRDV2,TRDD3,TGTGCCTGCGACACCGTACTGGGGGATACGCGCTGGGACACCCGACAAATGTTTTTC,CACDTVLGDTRWDTRQMFF
TRDJ2,few,TRDV1,TRDD3,TGTGCTCTTGGGAAACGGGGTAACTTGGGGGATATTCGGACAGCACAACTCTTCTTT,CALGKRGNLGDIRTAQLFF
TRDJ3,few,TRDV2,TRDD3,TGTGCCTGTGACACCGTAGGTGGGGGATGCGCGGGCTGGGACACCCGACAGATGTTTTTC,CACDTVGGGCAGWDTRQMFF
TRDJ4,NA,TRDV1,NA,TGTGCTCTTGGGGAATGTCAACAGAATGGGGCTCTGATCTTT,CALGECQQNGALIF
TRDJ3,NA,TRDV2,TRDD3,TGTGCCTGTGACACGGGGGGGATACGCCGCTCCTGGGACACCCGACAGATGTTTTTC,CACDTGGIRRSWDTRQMFF
TRDJ1,few,TRDV1,TRDD2,TGTGCTCTTGGGGAAATGGAGGCCTTCCTACACTTAGGGGGCAAGTACACCGATAAACTCATCTTT,CALGEMEAFLHLGGKYTDKLIF
TRDJ3,few,TRDV2,NA,TGTGCCTGTGACGGTTTCACCCCCTGGGACACCCGACAGATGTTTTTC,CACDGFTPWDTRQMFF
TRDJ3,NA,TRDV2,TRDD3,TGTGCCTGTGACAACGTACTGGGGGATACTCATTCCTGGGACACCCGACAGATGTTTTTC,CACDNVLGDTHSWDTRQMFF
TRDJ3,few,TRDV2,TRDD3,TGTGCCTGTGACACCGCCGGCTGGGGGATACCCGGAACGTCCTGGGACACCCGACAGATGTTTTTC,CACDTAGWGIPGTSWDTRQMFF
TRDJ3,NA,TRDV2,TRDD3,TGTGCCTGTGACAATACTGGGGGATACGCGATATCCTGGGACACCCGACAGATGTTTTTC,CACDNTGGYAISWDTRQMFF
TRDJ1,few,TRAV29/DV5,TRDD3,TGTGCAGCAAGCGCGCCCTTCCTACTGGGGGATACGCTGGGGCGCCACACCGATAAACTCATCTTT,CAASAPFLLGDTLGRHTDKLIF
TRDJ1,few,TRDV2,TRDD3,TGTGCCTGTGGAACCTTACTGGGGGATACCCTGTACACCGATAAACTCATCTTT,CACGTLLGDTLYTDKLIF
TRDJ4,NA,TRDV1,TRDD2,TGTGCTCTTGGGGATACCTTCCTAAGGCGTCCGGGACCCCTGATCTTT,CALGDTFLRRPGPLIF
TRDJ1,NA,TRDV2,TRDD3,TGTGCCTGTGACAACCTACTGGGGGACACCGATAAACTCATCTTT,CACDNLLGDTDKLIF
TRDJ3,few,TRDV2,TRDD3,TGTGCCTGTGACACCGCGGGGGGATACGGATGGGACACCCGACAGATGTTTTTC,CACDTAGGYGWDTRQMFF
TRDJ3,few,TRDV2,NA,TGTGCCTGTGACACCGGGGGCCCCCTCCCCTGGGACACCCGACAGATGTTTTTC,CACDTGGPLPWDTRQMFF
TRDJ1,medium-sized,TRDV2,TRDD3,TGTGCCTGTGACCCAATACTGGGGGATACTACCGACACCGATAAACTCATCTTT,CACDPILGDTTDTDKLIF
TRDJ3,few,TRDV2,TRDD3,TGTGCCTGTGACATACTGGGGGCTACGACGCGGGACACCCGACAGATGTTTTTC,CACDILGATTRDTRQMFF
TRDJ3,few,TRDV2,NA,TGTGCCTGTGACGGTACTGGGAGCTCCTGGGACACCCGACAGATGTTTTTC,CACDGTGSSWDTRQMFF
TRDJ1,NA,TRDV1,TRDD3,TGTGCTCTTGGGGAACACCCGTTTGGGGGATACACCGATAAACTCATCTTT,CALGEHPFGGYTDKLIF
TRDJ3,NA,TRDV2,TRDD3,TGTGCCTGTGACACCGTACTGGGGGATACGCGACCTCGCTCCTGGGACACCCGACAGATGTTTTTC,CACDTVLGDTRPRSWDTRQMFF
TRDJ3,large,TRDV2,TRDD3,TGTGCCTGTGACACCGGGGGATACGGCTCCTGGGACACCCGACAGATGTTTTTC,CACDTGGYGSWDTRQMFF
TRDJ2,few,TRDV2,TRDD3,TGTGCCTGTGACTCCGTACTGGGGGGCACTCCTTTGACAGCACAACTCTTCTTT,CACDSVLGGTPLTAQLFF
TRDJ3,medium-sized,TRDV2,NA,TGTGCCTGTGACACCGTAACGCGGTCCTGGGACACCCGACAGATGTTTTTC,CACDTVTRSWDTRQMFF
TRDJ3,NA,TRDV2,NA,TGTGCCTGTGACACCGGGGGAGCGAGCTCCTGGGACACCCGACAGATGTTTTTC,CACDTGGASSWDTRQMFF
TRDJ3,few,TRDV2,NA,TGTGCCTGTGACACCTGGGGCCCTAGCTCCTGGGACACCCGACAGATGTTTTTC,CACDTWGPSSWDTRQMFF